These 25 T cell receptor beta chains came from one sample sequenced in a study of T cells in localized non-small cell lung cancer. Generated by immunoSEQ multiplex PCR, the TCRdb table keeps only in-frame clones and is missing some. This sample has 30,000 to 40,000 clones; more than 80% occur once, and the top ten carry around 6.1%. The sequences come from peripheral blood mononuclear cells, collected before any cancer treatment. These receptors originate from an older male donor with stage II lung adenocarcinoma.

This clone occurred a few times. This sequence joins TRBV6-5 and TRBJ2-7, with a possible D match to TRBD1 (5 bases). The CDR3 is 12 residues long. V lost 8 bases and J 3 bases, leaving 11 bases between the germline ends. Germline V lookup: CDR1 MNHEY, CDR2 SVGAGI. The CDR3 DNA reads TGTGCCAGCGGAGATAGGGGCTACGAGCAGTACTTC. The encoded protein is CASGDRGYEQYF.

As DNA, the CDR3 is TGCGCCAGCAGCCAAGCCCTAGGGGATCAGCCCCAGCATTTT. This sequence encodes CASSQALGDQPQHF. The V call is TRBV4-3, the J call TRBJ1-5, with D possibly being TRBD1 (5 bases). There are 14 residues in the CDR3. Germline assignment: CDR1 LGHNA and CDR2 YSLEER. V was cut by 1 base and J by 5 bases, with 9 bases left in between.

For this clone: Within the sample, other DNA sequences also encode this same CDR3. The chain combines TRBV6-6 with TRBJ1-1; D perhaps matches TRBD1 (5 bases). The V end was cut by 0 bases, the J end by 3 bases, with 8 bases between. The germline V gene has CDR1 MNHNY and CDR2 SVGAGI (reference sequence). This CDR3 is 14 amino acids long. The CDR3 spells CASSYSSGDTEAFF. CDR3 nucleotide sequence: TGTGCCAGCAGTTACTCATCGGGGGACACTGAAGCTTTCTTT.

The chain combines TRBV27 with TRBJ2-5; D is undetermined. The germline gives CDR1 MNHEY, CDR2 SMNVEV (reference sequence). Trimming removed 3 bases at V and 1 base at J, with 9 bases between. CDR3 size: 14 residues. The CDR3 coding sequence is TGTGCCAGCAGTTTCTGGGCTACCCAAGAGACCCAGTACTTC. Translated: CASSFWATQETQYF.

This clone was seen just once. V gene TRBV5-1 combines with J gene TRBJ2-6, with 7 bases aligning to TRBD1. This CDR3 contains 17 residues. Trimming at V came to 1 base and at J to 0 bases, leaving 4 bases not matched to a gene. Germline CDR1 is SGHRS and CDR2 is YFSETQ. The CDR3 DNA reads as TGCGCCAGCAGCTTGACAGGGGCCCGCTCTGGGGCCAACGTCCTGACTTTC. It encodes CASSLTGARSGANVLTF.

This sequence joins TRBV18 and TRBJ1-3, with D possibly TRBD1 on 5 matching bases. Germline CDR1 and CDR2: KGHSH and LQKENI. The CDR3 consists of 15 residues. V was trimmed by 4 bases and J by 6 bases, leaving 16 bases between them. The CDR3 DNA follows: TGTGCCAGCTCACATTGGGGCAACCCCGAAAACACCATATATTTT. This encodes CASSHWGNPENTIYF.

This clone was recorded only once. The chain links TRBV10-3 to TRBJ2-2; D is perhaps TRBD1 (6 bases). The ends were cut back, 4 bases at V and 1 base at J, with 10 bases in the middle. Germline CDR1 is ENHRY and CDR2 is SYGVKD. The CDR3 has 15 residues. DNA for the CDR3: TGTGCCATCAGTGCCCCACAGGGGAACACCGGGGAGCTGTTTTTT. Residues: CAISAPQGNTGELFF.

V and J are TRBV21-1 and TRBJ1-5; no DNA check was done on the table's D call, TRBD1. TRBV21-1 has pseudogene status. The CDR3 loop spans 15 amino acids. The DNA for the CDR3 is TGTGCCAGCAGCAAAAGGGGACAGGGCAGGCAGCCCCAGCATTTT. As protein: CASSKRGQGRQPQHF.

This chain connects TRBV27 to TRBJ2-1, with a weak D call TRBD2 (6 bases). This CDR3 spans 13 amino acids. Germline lookup yields CDR1 MNHEY and CDR2 SMNVEV (reference sequence). Trimming took off 6 bases at V and 10 bases at J, with 16 bases between the two ends. The CDR3 loop is CASRLGGPGEQFF. The DNA for the CDR3 is TGTGCCAGCAGGCTCGGAGGGCCAGGGGAGCAGTTCTTC.

V gene TRBV19 combines with J gene TRBJ1-2, with 8 bases aligning to TRBD1. CDR3 length: 17 amino acids. The J segment lost 4 bases and the V segment lost 4 bases, leaving 14 bases of the junction unmatched. Germline CDR1 LNHDA, CDR2 SQIVND (reference sequence). CDR3 residues: CASSTRPGQGKSYGYTF. CDR3 DNA sequence: TGTGCCAGTAGTACACGACCAGGACAGGGAAAATCCTATGGCTACACCTTC.

The V call is TRBV7-2, the J call TRBJ1-2, with 8 bases lining up with TRBD1. From germline, CDR1 is SGHTA and CDR2 FQGNSA. With 7 bases clipped from V and 6 bases from J, the junction kept 13 bases outside the gene matches. The CDR3 length is 15 residues. Written as DNA, the CDR3 is TGTGCCAGCACCTGGTTTTCGGACAGGGTAAATGGCTACACCTTC. Amino acids: CASTWFSDRVNGYTF.

The chain uses TRBV5-1 and TRBJ2-1; D unresolved. CDR1 is SGHRS and CDR2 is YFSETQ in the germline V gene. V was clipped by 4 bases and J by 4 bases, with 6 bases between them. The CDR3 runs 12 residues. Here the CDR3 DNA reads TGCGCCAGCAGCCCTCAGTACAATGAGCAGTTCTTC. Protein sequence: CASSPQYNEQFF.

This chain uses TRBV2 with TRBJ1-1; possibly TRBD1 for D (6 bases). Germline V gene sequence: CDR1 SNHLY, CDR2 FYNNEI. Between the trimmed V and J ends, which lost 8 bases and 5 bases, there was a span of 15 bases. CDR3 length: 13 amino acids. The CDR3 DNA reads TGTGCCAGCGGGGGGGGCAGGGCAACTGAAGCTTTCTTT. Its translation is CASGGGRATEAFF. The complete variable domain, with remaining parts taken from reference TRBV2 and TRBJ1-1, reads EPEVTQTPSHQVTQMGQEVILRCVPISNHLYFYWYRQILGQKVEFLVSFYNNEISEKSEIFDDQFSVERPDGSNFTLKIRSTKLEDSAMYFCASGGGRATEAFFGQGTRLTVV.

The rearrangement uses TRBV28 and TRBJ1-2, with D unclear. V lost 8 bases to trimming and J lost 6 bases, with 16 bases between them. The CDR3 loop spans 13 amino acids. Germline CDR1 MDHEN, CDR2 SYDVKM. CDR3 nucleotide sequence: TGTGCCAGCCATCCTACCCGATTAGATGGCTACACCTTC. Translation: CASHPTRLDGYTF.

The chain links TRBV25-1 to TRBJ2-1; D call uncertain. Trimming took off 5 bases at V and 2 bases at J, with 7 bases between the two ends. CDR1 MGHDK and CDR2 SYGVNS come from the germline V gene. The CDR3 consists of 13 residues. CDR3 loop: CASSRLTYNEQFF. Written as DNA, the CDR3 is TGTGCCAGCAGTAGACTGACCTACAATGAGCAGTTCTTC. The full variable domain, in which reference TRBV25-1 and TRBJ2-1 provide the parts outside the CDR3, is EADIYQTPRYLVIGTGKKITLECSQTMGHDKMYWYQQDPGMELHLIHYSYGVNSTEKGDLSSESTVSRIRTEHFPLTLESARPSHTSQYLCASSRLTYNEQFFGPGTRLTVL.

This clone was seen a few times. This chain connects TRBV5-1 to TRBJ2-4, with 9 bases aligning to TRBD1. CDR3 size: 14 residues. With 3 bases clipped from V and 13 bases from J, the junction kept 11 bases outside the gene matches. Germline V lookup: CDR1 SGHRS, CDR2 YFSETQ. This CDR3 reads CASSSAQRTGEQYF. CDR3 DNA: TGCGCCAGCAGCTCCGCTCAACGGACAGGGGAACAGTACTTC.

The J gene is TRBJ2-1, the V gene TRBV20-1, with 9 bases that match TRBD2. CDR1 and CDR2 from the germline V gene are DFQATT and SNEGSKA (reference sequence). Trimming at V came to 6 bases and at J to 9 bases, leaving 3 bases not matched to a gene. CDR3 size: 11 residues. CDR3 in DNA: TGCAGTGCGCCGGGACTAGCTGAGCAGTTCTTC. Its protein product is CSAPGLAEQFF.

The V gene is TRBV29-1, the J gene TRBJ2-5, with D perhaps given as TRBD1 or TRBD2 (5 bases each). CDR3 length: 16 residues. V was pared by 4 bases and J by 1 base, with 19 bases between. Germline CDR1 reads SQVTM; CDR2 reads ANQGSEA. In DNA form, the CDR3 reads TGCAGCGTTGGGGGGTCAGGGTCGGTCAGCCAAGAGACCCAGTACTTC. As protein: CSVGGSGSVSQETQYF.

The chain has TRBV5-1 and TRBJ2-1; 10 bases map to TRBD2. Germline assignment: CDR1 SGHRS and CDR2 YFSETQ. CDR3 size: 15 residues. The junction had 1 base not matched to a gene; V was cut back by 0 bases and J by 4 bases. Written as DNA, the CDR3 is TGCGCCAGCAGCTTGGCACTAGCGGGATACAATGAGCAGTTCTTC. Amino acid sequence: CASSLALAGYNEQFF.

J is TRBJ1-5 and V is TRBV9, with D tentatively TRBD1 (5 bases). The CDR3 loop spans 14 amino acids. The germline CDR1 and CDR2 sequences are SGDLS and YYNGEE. Trimming shortened V by 3 bases and J by 3 bases, and 10 bases separated the two germline ends. The CDR3 loop is CASSAGRVNQPQHF. The CDR3 region has the DNA TGTGCCAGCAGCGCGGGACGGGTCAATCAGCCCCAGCATTTT.

V and J are TRBV5-1 and TRBJ2-2; D gene unclear. The germline gives CDR1 SGHRS, CDR2 YFSETQ. V lost 0 bases to trimming and J lost 0 bases, with 6 bases between them. The CDR3 contains 15 residues. DNA of the CDR3: TGCGCCAGCAGCTTGGACACTCCGAACACCGGGGAGCTGTTTTTT. Protein product: CASSLDTPNTGELFF.

The chain employs TRBV5-1 and TRBJ2-3, with D uncertain. The CDR3 covers 15 residues. V was clipped by 2 bases and J by 0 bases, with 10 bases between them. The germline V gene encodes CDR1 SGHRS and CDR2 YFSETQ. CDR3 in amino acids: CASSFWDSSTDTQYF. The CDR3 DNA sequence: TGCGCCAGCAGCTTCTGGGATTCTAGCACAGATACGCAGTATTTT.

A note on this clone: The same CDR3 is also encoded by other DNA sequences in this sample. This chain joins TRBV5-1 and TRBJ1-1, with a weak D call TRBD1 (5 bases). Deletions cut 3 bases from V and 2 bases from J, with 8 bases between. Germline V gene sequence: CDR1 SGHRS, CDR2 YFSETQ. The CDR3 consists of 13 residues. CDR3 sequence reads: CASSYQGNTEAFF. The CDR3 nucleotides read TGCGCCAGCAGCTACCAGGGAAACACTGAAGCTTTCTTT.

The J gene is TRBJ1-2, the V gene TRBV30; D remains ambiguous. The V gene's germline CDR1 is GTSNPN and CDR2 SVGIG (reference sequence). This CDR3 spans 14 amino acids. Trimming pared 2 bases from V and 7 bases from J, leaving 17 bases between. Here the CDR3 reads CAWSFGEAYPGYTF. CDR3 coding DNA: TGTGCCTGGAGTTTCGGGGAAGCTTACCCTGGCTACACCTTC. The complete variable domain, with remaining parts taken from reference TRBV30 and TRBJ1-2, reads SQTIHQWPATLVQPVGSPLSLECTVEGTSNPNLYWYRQAAGRGLQLLFYSVGIGQISSEVPQNLSASRPQDRQFILSSKKLLLSDSGFYLCAWSFGEAYPGYTFGSGTRLTVV.

J is TRBJ2-7 and V is TRBV27, with D perhaps being TRBD1 or TRBD2 (5 bases each). V lost 5 bases, J lost 3 bases, and 17 bases lay in between. Germline CDR1 reads MNHEY; CDR2 reads SMNVEV (reference sequence). CDR3 length: 15 residues. CDR3 in DNA: TGTGCCAGCAGTCGGGACCCCGGGTTTCTCTACGAGCAGTACTTC. Amino acid sequence: CASSRDPGFLYEQYF.